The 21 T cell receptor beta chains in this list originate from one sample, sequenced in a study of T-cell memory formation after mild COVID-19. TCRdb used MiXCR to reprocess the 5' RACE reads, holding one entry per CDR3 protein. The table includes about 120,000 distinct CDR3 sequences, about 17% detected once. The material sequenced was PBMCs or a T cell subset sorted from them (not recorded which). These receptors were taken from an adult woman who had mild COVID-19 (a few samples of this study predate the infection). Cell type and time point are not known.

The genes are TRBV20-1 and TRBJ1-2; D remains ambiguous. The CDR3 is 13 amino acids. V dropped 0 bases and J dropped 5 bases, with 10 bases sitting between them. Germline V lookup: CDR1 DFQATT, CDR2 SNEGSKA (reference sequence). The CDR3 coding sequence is TGCAGTGCTAGAGATCAACCTGGATATGGCTACACCTTC. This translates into CSARDQPGYGYTF.

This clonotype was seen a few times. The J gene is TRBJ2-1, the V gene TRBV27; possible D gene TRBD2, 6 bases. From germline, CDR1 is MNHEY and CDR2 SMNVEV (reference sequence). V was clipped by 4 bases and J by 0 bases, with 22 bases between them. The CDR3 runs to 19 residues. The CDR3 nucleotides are TGTGCCAGCAGTTACAGTGAACCGGGACTCGCGAGCTCCTACAATGAGCAGTTCTTC. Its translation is CASSYSEPGLASSYNEQFF.

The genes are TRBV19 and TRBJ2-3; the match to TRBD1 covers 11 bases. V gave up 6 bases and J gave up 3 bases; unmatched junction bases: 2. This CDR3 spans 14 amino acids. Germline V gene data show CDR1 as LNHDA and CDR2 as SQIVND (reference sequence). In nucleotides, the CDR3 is TGTGCCAGTAGGGACAGGGGGCGGACAGATACGCAGTATTTT. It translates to CASRDRGRTDTQYF.

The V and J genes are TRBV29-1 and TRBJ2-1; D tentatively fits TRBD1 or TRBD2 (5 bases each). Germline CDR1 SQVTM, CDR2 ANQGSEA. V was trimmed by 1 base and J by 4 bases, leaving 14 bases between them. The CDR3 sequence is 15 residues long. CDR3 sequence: CSVEGGDRHYNEQFF. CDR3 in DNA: TGCAGCGTTGAAGGGGGAGACAGACATTACAATGAGCAGTTCTTC.

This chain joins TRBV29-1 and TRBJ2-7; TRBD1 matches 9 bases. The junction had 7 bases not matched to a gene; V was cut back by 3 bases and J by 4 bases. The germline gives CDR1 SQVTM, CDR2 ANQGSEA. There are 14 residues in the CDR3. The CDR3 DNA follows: TGCAGCGTTGAGGACGGGGACAGGGTTTACGAGCAGTACTTC. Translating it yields CSVEDGDRVYEQYF.

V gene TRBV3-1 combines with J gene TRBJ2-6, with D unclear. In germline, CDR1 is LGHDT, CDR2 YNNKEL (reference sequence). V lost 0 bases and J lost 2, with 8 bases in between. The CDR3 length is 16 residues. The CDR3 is CASSQDGTAGANVLTF. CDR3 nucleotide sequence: TGTGCCAGCAGCCAAGATGGCACTGCTGGGGCCAACGTCCTGACTTTC.

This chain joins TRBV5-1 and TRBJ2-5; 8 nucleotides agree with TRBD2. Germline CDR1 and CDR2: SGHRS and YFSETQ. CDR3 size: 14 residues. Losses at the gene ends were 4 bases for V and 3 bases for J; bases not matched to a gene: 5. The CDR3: CASSITSGEETQYF. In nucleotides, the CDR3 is TGCGCCAGCAGCATTACTAGCGGAGAAGAGACCCAGTACTTC.

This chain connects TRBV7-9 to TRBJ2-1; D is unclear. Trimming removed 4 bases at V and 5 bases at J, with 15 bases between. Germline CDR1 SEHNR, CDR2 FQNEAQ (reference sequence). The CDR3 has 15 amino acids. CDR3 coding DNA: TGTGCCAGCAGCTGGACCACCCGAAACGACAATGAGCAGTTCTTC. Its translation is CASSWTTRNDNEQFF. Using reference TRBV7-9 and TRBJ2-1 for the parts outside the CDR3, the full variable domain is DTGVSQNPRHKITKRGQNVTFRCDPISEHNRLYWYRQTLGQGPEFLTYFQNEAQLEKSRLLSDRFSAERPKGSFSTLEIQRTEQGDSAMYLCASSWTTRNDNEQFFGPGTRLTVL.

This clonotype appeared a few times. DNA of the CDR3: TGTGCCAGCTCCCACACTGAAGCTTTCTTT. It specifies CASSHTEAFF. The chain links TRBV18 to TRBJ1-1; D is undetermined. This CDR3 is built from 10 residues. Germline V gene data show CDR1 as KGHSH and CDR2 as LQKENI. Trimming took 6 bases from V and 3 from J, leaving 2 bases between them.

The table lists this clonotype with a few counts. In nucleotides, the CDR3 is TGCGCCAGCAGCTCGGGCCAGGGTTATGACACTGAAGCTTTCTTT. It is translated as CASSSGQGYDTEAFF. This sequence joins TRBV4-1 and TRBJ1-1; weak D call: TRBD1 (5 bases). Trimming left V 5 bases short and J 3 bases short, with 16 bases between. Germline V gene data show CDR1 as MGHRA and CDR2 as YSYEKL. The CDR3 covers 15 residues.

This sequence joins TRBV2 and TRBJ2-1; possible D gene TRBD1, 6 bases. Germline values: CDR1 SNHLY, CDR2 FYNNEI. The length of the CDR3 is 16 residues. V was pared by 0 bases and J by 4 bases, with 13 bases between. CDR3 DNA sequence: TGTGCCAGCAGTGAAGCAGAGGGGGAAGCTTACAATGAGCAGTTCTTC. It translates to CASSEAEGEAYNEQFF.

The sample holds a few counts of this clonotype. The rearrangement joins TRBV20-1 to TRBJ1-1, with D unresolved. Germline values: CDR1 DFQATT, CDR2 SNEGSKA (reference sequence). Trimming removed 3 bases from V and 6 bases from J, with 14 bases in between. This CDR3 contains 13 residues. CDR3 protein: CSARGVAGAEAFF. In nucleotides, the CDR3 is TGCAGTGCTAGGGGTGTAGCTGGCGCTGAAGCTTTCTTT.

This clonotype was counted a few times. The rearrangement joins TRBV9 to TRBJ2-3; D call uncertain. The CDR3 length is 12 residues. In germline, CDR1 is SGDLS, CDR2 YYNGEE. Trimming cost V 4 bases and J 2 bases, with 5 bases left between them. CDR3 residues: CASSFITDTQYF. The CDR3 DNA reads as TGTGCCAGCAGCTTTATCACAGATACGCAGTATTTT.

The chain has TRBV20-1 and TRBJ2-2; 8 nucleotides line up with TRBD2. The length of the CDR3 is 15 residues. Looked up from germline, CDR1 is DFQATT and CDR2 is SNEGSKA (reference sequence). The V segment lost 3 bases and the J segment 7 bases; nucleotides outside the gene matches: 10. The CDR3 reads CSARDGAGVGGELFF. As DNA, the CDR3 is TGCAGTGCTAGGGACGGAGCGGGAGTAGGCGGGGAGCTGTTTTTT.

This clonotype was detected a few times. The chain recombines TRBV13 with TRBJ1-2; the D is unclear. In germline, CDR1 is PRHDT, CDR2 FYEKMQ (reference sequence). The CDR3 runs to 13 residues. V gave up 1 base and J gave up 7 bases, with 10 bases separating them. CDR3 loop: CASSLVEEFGYTF. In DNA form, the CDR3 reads TGTGCCAGCAGCTTAGTGGAAGAGTTTGGCTACACCTTC.

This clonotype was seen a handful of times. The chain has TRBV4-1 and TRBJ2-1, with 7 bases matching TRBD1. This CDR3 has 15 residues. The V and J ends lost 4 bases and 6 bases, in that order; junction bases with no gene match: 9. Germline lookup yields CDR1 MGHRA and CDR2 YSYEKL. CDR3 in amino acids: CASSRQGLGRNEQFF. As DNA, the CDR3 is TGCGCCAGCAGCCGACAGGGTCTAGGTCGCAATGAGCAGTTCTTC.

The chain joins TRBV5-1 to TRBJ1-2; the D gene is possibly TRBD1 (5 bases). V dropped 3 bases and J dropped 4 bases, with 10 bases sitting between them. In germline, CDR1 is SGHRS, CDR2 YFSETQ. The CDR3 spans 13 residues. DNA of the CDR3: TGCGCCAGCAGCTGGGGGGAGACCTATGGCTACACCTTC. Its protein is CASSWGETYGYTF.

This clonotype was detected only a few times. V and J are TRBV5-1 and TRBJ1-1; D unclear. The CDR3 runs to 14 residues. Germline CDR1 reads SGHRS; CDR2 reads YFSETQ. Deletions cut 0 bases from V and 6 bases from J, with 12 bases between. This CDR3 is CASSLVRSDPEAFF. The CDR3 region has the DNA TGCGCCAGCAGCTTGGTCAGGTCCGATCCTGAAGCTTTCTTT.

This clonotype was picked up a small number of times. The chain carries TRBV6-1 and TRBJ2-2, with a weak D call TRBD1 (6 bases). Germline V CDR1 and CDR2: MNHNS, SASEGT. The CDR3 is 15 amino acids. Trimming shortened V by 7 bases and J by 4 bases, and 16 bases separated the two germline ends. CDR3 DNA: TGTGCCAGCATTCTAGGACAGTTTTTCACCGGGGAGCTGTTTTTT. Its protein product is CASILGQFFTGELFF.

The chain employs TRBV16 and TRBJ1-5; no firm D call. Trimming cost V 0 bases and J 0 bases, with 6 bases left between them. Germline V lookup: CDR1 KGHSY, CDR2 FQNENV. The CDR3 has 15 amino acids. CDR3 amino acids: CASSQSVGSNQPQHF. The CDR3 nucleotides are TGTGCCAGCAGCCAATCAGTTGGTAGCAATCAGCCCCAGCATTTT.

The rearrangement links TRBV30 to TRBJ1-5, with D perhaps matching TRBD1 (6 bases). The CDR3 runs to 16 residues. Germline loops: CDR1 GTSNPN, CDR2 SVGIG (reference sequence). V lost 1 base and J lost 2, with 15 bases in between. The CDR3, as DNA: TGTGCCTGGAGTGGATATCGGGGGGCAGGCAATCAGCCCCAGCATTTT. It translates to CAWSGYRGAGNQPQHF. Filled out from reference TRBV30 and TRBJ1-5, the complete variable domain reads SQTIHQWPATLVQPVGSPLSLECTVEGTSNPNLYWYRQAAGRGLQLLFYSVGIGQISSEVPQNLSASRPQDRQFILSSKKLLLSDSGFYLCAWSGYRGAGNQPQHFGDGTRLSIL.